This TCR beta chain stems from a study of blood T cell repertoires in COVID-19. Across the whole study: Acute and convalescent COVID-19 samples came from the United States, Italy and Spain. The analysed material was cDNA or gDNA that came from T cells, B-cell-depleted T cells, or PBMCs.

The germline CDR1 and CDR2 sequences are MNHEY and SVGAGI. The CDR3 extends over 16 amino acids. Trimming took 0 bases from V and 10 from J; bases not matched to a gene: 7. Study processing details: The authors estimated nucleated cell counts from reference gene primer amplification. Here immunoSEQ multiplex PCR was the method, and the copy in TCRdb shows in-frame clones only, minus some. The V and J calls and the clone size are those of that table, but D and trimming were determined from the DNA. The sample contains about 140,000 clones, around nine tenths of which appear only once. The specimen sequenced was peripheral blood. J is TRBJ1-6 and V is TRBV6-5, with 9 bases matching TRBD1. The TCR sequence derives from a woman aged 40 to 50 with acute or convalescent COVID-19. The CDR3 DNA is TGTGCCAGCAGTTACTCGACAGGACAGGGGCGGTCACCCCTCCACTTT. It yields the protein CASSYSTGQGRSPLHF.